The source of this T cell receptor (beta chain) is a study of blood T cell repertoires in COVID-19. In the authors' workflow: The authors estimated nucleated cell counts from reference gene primer amplification. The repertoire was sequenced with immunoSEQ multiplex PCR; TCRdb's copy has only in-frame clones and lacks some. The DNA was the basis for D and trimming; V, J and clone size are from that table. This sample has about 72,000 clones, with 70% to 90% found just once. CDR3 size: 15 residues. CDR1 and CDR2 (germline): MDHEN, SYDVKM. Losses at the gene ends were 10 bases for V and 7 bases for J; bases not matched to a gene: 13.

The sequenced material came from peripheral blood. This TCR came from a man aged 70 or older with active or convalescent COVID-19. The chain recombines TRBV28 with TRBJ1-6; 7 nucleotides align to TRBD1. The CDR3 coding sequence is TGTGCCACCAGGGGGGAGGGACACAAGAATTCACCCCTCCACTTT. Its protein product is CATRGEGHKNSPLHF.